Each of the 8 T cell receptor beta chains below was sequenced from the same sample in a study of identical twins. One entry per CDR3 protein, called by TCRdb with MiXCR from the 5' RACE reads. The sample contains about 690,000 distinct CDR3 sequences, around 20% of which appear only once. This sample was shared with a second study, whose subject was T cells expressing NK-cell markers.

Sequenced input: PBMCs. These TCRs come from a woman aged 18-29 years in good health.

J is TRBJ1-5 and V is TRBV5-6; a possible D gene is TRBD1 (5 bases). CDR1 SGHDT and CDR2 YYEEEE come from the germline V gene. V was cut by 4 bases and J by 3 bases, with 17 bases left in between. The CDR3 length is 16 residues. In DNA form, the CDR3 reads TGTGCCAGCAGCACGGGTGACTTCGGACACAATCAGCCCCAGCATTTT. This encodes CASSTGDFGHNQPQHF.

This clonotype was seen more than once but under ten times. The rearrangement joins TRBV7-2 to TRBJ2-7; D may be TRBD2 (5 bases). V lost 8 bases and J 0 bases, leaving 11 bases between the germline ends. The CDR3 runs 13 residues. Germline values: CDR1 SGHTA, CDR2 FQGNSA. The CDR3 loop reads CASGRRSSYEQYF. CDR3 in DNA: TGTGCCAGCGGCAGGAGGTCCTCCTACGAGCAGTACTTC.

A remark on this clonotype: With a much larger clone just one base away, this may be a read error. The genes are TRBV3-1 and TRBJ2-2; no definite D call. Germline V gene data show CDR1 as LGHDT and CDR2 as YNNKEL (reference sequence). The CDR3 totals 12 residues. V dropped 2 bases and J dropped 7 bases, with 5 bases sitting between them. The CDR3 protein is CASSQISGELFF. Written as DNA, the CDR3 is TGTGCCAGCAGCCAAATCAGCGGGGAGCTGTTTTTT.

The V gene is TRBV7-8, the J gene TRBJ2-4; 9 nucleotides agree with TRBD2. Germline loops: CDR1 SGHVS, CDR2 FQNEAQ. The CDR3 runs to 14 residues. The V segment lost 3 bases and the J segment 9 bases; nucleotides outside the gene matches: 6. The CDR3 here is CASSLAGGPSIQYF. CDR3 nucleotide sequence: TGTGCCAGCAGCTTGGCGGGAGGGCCAAGCATTCAGTACTTC.

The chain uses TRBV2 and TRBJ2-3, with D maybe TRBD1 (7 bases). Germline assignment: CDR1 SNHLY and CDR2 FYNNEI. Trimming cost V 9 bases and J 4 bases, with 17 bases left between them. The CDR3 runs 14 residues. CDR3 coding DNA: TGTGCCAGAGAAGGAGACAGGGAGGCAGATACGCAGTATTTT. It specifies CAREGDREADTQYF.

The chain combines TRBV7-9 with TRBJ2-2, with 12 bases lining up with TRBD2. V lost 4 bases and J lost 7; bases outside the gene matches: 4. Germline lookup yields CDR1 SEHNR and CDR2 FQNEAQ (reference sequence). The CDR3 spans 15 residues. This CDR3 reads CASSSTSGGNGELFF. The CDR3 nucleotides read TGTGCCAGCAGCTCAACTAGCGGGGGGAACGGGGAGCTGTTTTTT. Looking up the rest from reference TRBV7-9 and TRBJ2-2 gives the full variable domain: DTGVSQNPRHKITKRGQNVTFRCDPISEHNRLYWYRQTLGQGPEFLTYFQNEAQLEKSRLLSDRFSAERPKGSFSTLEIQRTEQGDSAMYLCASSSTSGGNGELFFGEGSRLTVL.

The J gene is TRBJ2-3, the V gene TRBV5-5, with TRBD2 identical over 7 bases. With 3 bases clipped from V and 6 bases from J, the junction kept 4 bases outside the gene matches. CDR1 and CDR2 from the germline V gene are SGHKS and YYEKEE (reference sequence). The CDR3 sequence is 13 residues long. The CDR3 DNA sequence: TGTGCCAGCAGCTGGACTAGTAGGGATACGCAGTATTTT. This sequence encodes CASSWTSRDTQYF.

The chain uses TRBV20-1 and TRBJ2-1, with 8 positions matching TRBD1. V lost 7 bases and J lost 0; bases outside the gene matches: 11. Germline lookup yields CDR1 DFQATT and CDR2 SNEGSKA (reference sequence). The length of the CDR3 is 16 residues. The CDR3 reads CSVRTGKASSYNEQFF. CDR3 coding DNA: TGCAGTGTTCGGACAGGGAAGGCGAGCTCCTACAATGAGCAGTTCTTC.